This TCR beta chain was identified in a study of Ad26.COV2.S vaccination and SARS-CoV-2 variants (dated by TCRdb to the early 2020s). The study in broad terms: Donors in the vaccine arm were drawn from COV1001, a phase I-IIa trial of Ad26.COV2.S in healthy adults that was multicentre, randomized, double-blind and placebo-controlled. Investigators did not know the trial group allocation while performing experiments and assessing outcomes. Ad26.COV2.S was given intramuscularly at 5x10^10 or 1x10^11 viral particles, as a single shot or as two shots 56 days apart. The TCR-sequenced set comprised approximately 30 samples: around 20 Ad26.COV2.S vaccine recipients, 5 placebo recipients and 8 SARS-CoV-2 convalescent individuals. Participants in the trial were split at random into five groups of five each, receiving low-dose or high-dose Ad26.COV2.S once or twice, or else placebo on both occasions. TCRbeta repertoire sequencing was used to assess the specificity and breadth of SARS-CoV-2-reactive T cell receptors after Ad26.COV2.S vaccination. Study-wide conclusions, independent of this receptor: The study was not powered for comparison of responses between vaccine doses or regimens. Substantial breadth of spike-specific CD8+ and CD4+ T cell responses was reported after vaccination. Higher spike-specific TCR breadth was observed in Ad26.COV2.S recipients than in placebo recipients (P = 0.0014). Non-spike TCR breadth was comparable between vaccine and placebo recipients, consistent with the vaccine containing only spike. It was noted by the authors that total T cell responses may have been underestimated by the TCR breadth and depth analyses.

What this sample's treatment or condition label stands for: around 19 received Ad26.COV2.S at low or high dose, single or two shots; about 5 received placebo; per-sample allocation not given. For vaccine and placebo recipients, the sequenced repertoires came from samples collected on day 63 after the first injection. In Cohort 1b, 25 to 30 adults aged 18-55 years were enrolled at a single site in Boston, USA, between 29 July and 7 August 2020. Ad26.COV2.S was a replication-incompetent adenovirus type 26 vector expressing a prefusion-stabilized SARS-CoV-2 spike protein from the original Wuhan strain. The immunoSEQ Assay was used to sequence TCRbeta CDR3 regions. After extraction, genomic DNA underwent amplification by bias-controlled multiplex PCR, followed by high-throughput sequencing. In the original analysis: To quantify the absolute abundance of every unique TCRbeta CDR3 region, sequences were collapsed and filtered. Usable DNA was measured by amplifying reference genes present in all nucleated cells, and TCRbeta template counts were normalized to that usable DNA to estimate T cell fraction. Repertoire TCRs were annotated as SARS-CoV-2-specific by exact matching of V gene, CDR3 amino acid sequence and J gene to a known reactive TCR set. MIRA supplied the reference SARS-CoV-2 TCR set, which was filtered for enrichment in COVID-19-positive ImmuneCODE repertoires so that public or cross-reactive TCRs were removed. Using the MIRA antigens, annotated TCRs were further analysed by specific ORF or by position within an ORF. Depth was the summed frequency of annotated unique rearrangements, while breadth was defined as annotated unique rearrangements over total unique productive rearrangements. Two-sided Wilcoxon rank-sum tests were used to compare TCR breadth between groups. TCRdb obtained this table from immuneACCESS and retained in-frame rearrangements with V and J assigned. These tables miss some clones; where compared with another copy, unresolved V genes account for less than half of the shortfall, and the remainder is unexplained. V and J calls and clone size are as listed in that table; D and trimming were resolved from the DNA. The table for this sample lists more than 400,000 clones; less than 95% of them were counted only once. The ten largest clones capture around 4.5% of the sample.

Trimming removed 0 bases from V and 2 bases from J; the gene matches leave 3 bases unexplained. The CDR1 and CDR2 encoded by the germline V gene are MDHEN and SYDVKM. The CDR3 covers 17 residues, taking in both the cysteine and the phenylalanine. The retained sequence is limited to the CDR3, 51 bases, with the frame set at the first base. Details on this clone: Its target antigen remains unknown. Base qualities are not recorded, but no much larger clone differs from it by a single base.

The sequenced sample was peripheral blood, obtained in a trial of Ad26.COV2.S vaccine versus placebo. The source of this sequence is a person between 18 and 65 years old who received the Ad26.COV2.S COVID-19 vaccine or a placebo. The rearrangement combines TRBV28 with TRBJ2-3; 12 bases in between match TRBD2. The CDR3 loop reads CASSLWSSGRDTDTQYF. The nucleotide sequence reads as follows: TGTGCCAGCAGTTTATGGTCTAGCGGGAGGGACACAGATACGCAGTATTTT.